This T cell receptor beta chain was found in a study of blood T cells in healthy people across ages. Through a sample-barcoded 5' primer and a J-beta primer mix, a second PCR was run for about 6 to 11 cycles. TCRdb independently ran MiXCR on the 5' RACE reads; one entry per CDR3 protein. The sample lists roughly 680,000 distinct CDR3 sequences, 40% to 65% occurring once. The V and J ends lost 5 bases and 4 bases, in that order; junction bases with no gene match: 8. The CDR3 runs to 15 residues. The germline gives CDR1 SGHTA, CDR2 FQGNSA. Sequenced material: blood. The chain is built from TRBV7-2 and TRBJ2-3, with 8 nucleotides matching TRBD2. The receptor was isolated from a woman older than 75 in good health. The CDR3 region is CASSPGGGRADTQYF. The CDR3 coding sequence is TGTGCCAGCAGCCCCGGGGGGGGACGAGCAGATACGCAGTATTTT.